A selection of T cell receptor beta chains follows, all from one sample in a study of vaccination and CD4 T cells after COVID-19. Antigen specificity for these receptors is unknown. TCRdb reanalysed the PCR reads using MiXCR and keeps one entry per CDR3 protein. The sample lists under 20,000 distinct CDR3 sequences, roughly 55% occurring once. This specimen was CD4+ T cells from blood, cultured in vitro, taken after SARS-CoV-2 vaccination. The receptors come from a human donor who had recovered from COVID-19. CDR3s include the opening cysteine and the closing phenylalanine or tryptophan. D genes are given only for firm matches. Clone size is stated in some rows and not others, as once, few, many or a class when expanded.

TRBJ1-2 few - TRBV19 TGTGCCAGTAGTATCCGGGGGCCGGTCCCGCCTTATGGCTACACCTTC CASSIRGPVPPYGYTF
TRBJ1-6 - - TRBV5-4 TGTGCCAGCAGTCGACAGGAGAATTCACCCCTCCACTTT CASSRQENSPLHF
TRBJ1-2 - - TRBV7-2 TGTGCCAGCAGCTTAGGGCAGGACAATGGCTACACCTTC CASSLGQDNGYTF
TRBJ2-1 - TRBD2 TRBV5-5 TGTGCCAGCAGCTTCCGGACTAGCGGCTCCTACAATGAGCAGTTCTTC CASSFRTSGSYNEQFF
TRBJ1-1 - TRBD1 TRBV5-6 TGTGCCAGCAGCTTTGGGCAGGGGGCTGAAGCTTTCTTT CASSFGQGAEAFF
TRBJ2-2 - - TRBV25-1 TGTGCCAGCAGTGAAAGGTTCACCGGGGAGCTGTTTTTT CASSERFTGELFF
TRBJ2-1 - - TRBV7-8 TGTGCCAGCAGCTTTAGTGGAGGTGAGCAGTTCTTC CASSFSGGEQFF
TRBJ2-7 - - TRBV2 TGTGCCAGCAGTGCGGGGAACGAGCAGTACTTC CASSAGNEQYF
TRBJ1-1 - - TRBV30 TGTGCCTGGAGTTTCACGGTGAACACTGAAGCTTTCTTT CAWSFTVNTEAFF
TRBJ2-7 - TRBD1 TRBV7-2 TGTGCCAGCAGGCGTCGGGGACAGGGATCAGACGAGCAGTACTTC CASRRRGQGSDEQYF
TRBJ2-1 once TRBD2 TRBV19 TGTGCCAGTACCACCGCAGCGGGGACTGCACCTAATGAGCAGTTCTTC CASTTAAGTAPNEQFF
TRBJ1-1 - TRBD1 TRBV20-1 TGCAGTGCCCCTATCCCGGGACAGGGGATGAACACTGAAGCTTTCTTT CSAPIPGQGMNTEAFF
TRBJ1-2 - - TRBV6-1 TGTGCCAGCACAGGGTCAAACTATGGCTACACCTTC CASTGSNYGYTF
TRBJ1-5 - - TRBV4-1 TGCGCCAGCAGTAGAACGAACCGGGACGCCCAGCATTTT CASSRTNRDAQHF
TRBJ2-7 - TRBD2 TRBV20-1 TGCAGTGCCCGCATACCGGGACTAGCGGGCTCCCCCTACGAGCAGTACTTC CSARIPGLAGSPYEQYF
TRBJ1-1 - - TRBV12-3/TRBV12-4 TGTGCCAGCAGTTTTACGGGGCGTACTGAAGCTTTCTTT CASSFTGRTEAFF
TRBJ1-1 - - TRBV11-2 TGTGCCAGCAGCTCAGGGCAAGGAGCTTTCTTT CASSSGQGAFF
TRBJ2-5 - TRBD2 TRBV5-1 TGCGCCAGCAGCTTGGCGGCTAGCGGGACAGAGACCCAGTACTTC CASSLAASGTETQYF
TRBJ1-1 - - TRBV12-5 TGTGCTAGTGGACTGAACACTGAAGCTTTCTTT CASGLNTEAFF
TRBJ1-5 - TRBD1 TRBV6-2/TRBV6-3 TGTGCCAGCAGTAGACAGGGGGCTGGGAATCAGCCCCAGCATTTT CASSRQGAGNQPQHF
TRBJ1-1 - TRBD1 TRBV6-1 TGTGCCAGCCGCCCCTCAGGACAGGGGGGAGAAGCTTTCTTT CASRPSGQGGEAFF
TRBJ2-1 - TRBD2 TRBV5-1 TGCGCCAGCAGCTGGGACTACACCAATGAGCAGTTCTTC CASSWDYTNEQFF
TRBJ2-3 - - TRBV20-1 TGCAGTGCTAGAGTGACAGATACGCAGTATTTT CSARVTDTQYF
TRBJ1-6 once TRBD1 TRBV4-3 TGCGCCAGCAGATTACAATCCGGGACAGGCTTTAATTCACCCCTCCACTTT CASRLQSGTGFNSPLHF
TRBJ2-1 - - TRBV7-9 TGTGCCAGCAGTTCAGGGGCCAGTGAGCAGTTCTTC CASSSGASEQFF
TRBJ1-2 few - TRBV2 TGTGCCAGCGCGCGGACTTTCAACTATGGCTACACCTTC CASARTFNYGYTF
TRBJ2-5 few - TRBV6-2/TRBV6-3 TGTGCCAGCAGTAGGGTTGAAGAGACCCAGTACTTC CASSRVEETQYF
TRBJ2-3 - TRBD1 TRBV2 TGTGCCAGCAGGAGGGACAGCCCTAGCACAGATACGCAGTATTTT CASRRDSPSTDTQYF
TRBJ1-2 - TRBD1 TRBV20-1 TGCAGTGCTAGGGAGCGGACAGGGAGAGTTTATGGCTACACCTTC CSARERTGRVYGYTF
TRBJ1-1 - - TRBV6-4 TGTGCCAGCAGTGTAGAGGAGAACACTGAAGCTTTCTTT CASSVEENTEAFF
TRBJ1-5 few TRBD1 TRBV20-1 TGCAGTGCTAGAGAGACAGGGCGGCATCAGCCCCAGCATTTT CSARETGRHQPQHF
TRBJ2-7 few - TRBV5-5 TGTGCCAGCAGCCGAGGACATAGCTACGAGCAGTACTTC CASSRGHSYEQYF
TRBJ1-6 once TRBD1 TRBV12-3/TRBV12-4 TGTGCCAGCAGTACTGCCGACAGGGGAGATAATTCACCCCTCCACTTT CASSTADRGDNSPLHF
TRBJ1-1 - TRBD1 TRBV27 TGTGCCAGCAGTTCCGGGACAGCGAACACTGAAGCTTTCTTT CASSSGTANTEAFF
TRBJ2-2 few TRBD2 TRBV7-2 TGTGCCAGCAGCACCCAGACCGGGGGGACCGGGGAGCTGTTTTTT CASSTQTGGTGELFF
TRBJ2-5 - - TRBV20-1 TGCAGTGCTAGAAGGGGGGCGGGGCCTATCCAAGAGACCCAGTACTTC CSARRGAGPIQETQYF
TRBJ2-1 - TRBD2 TRBV20-1 TGCAGTGCAAAGACTAGCGGGGGTTTATATGAGCAGTTCTTC CSAKTSGGLYEQFF
TRBJ2-1 once - TRBV27 TGTGCCAGCAGTTTAAACAGGGCTGCCTACAATGAGCAGTTCTTC CASSLNRAAYNEQFF
TRBJ1-1 few - TRBV11-3 TGTGCCAGCAGCTTGTGGACTGACAGTGCAGGGGACACTGAAGCTTTCTTT CASSLWTDSAGDTEAFF
TRBJ1-4 - - TRBV20-1 TGCAGTGCTAGATCAGGGGTTAATGAAAAACTGTTTTTT CSARSGVNEKLFF
TRBJ2-1 few - TRBV2 TGTGCCAGCAGTTGGACCCATGAGCAGTTCTTC CASSWTHEQFF
TRBJ1-6 few TRBD1 TRBV7-8 TGTGCCAGCAGCTTAGGGGGACAGGGCAATTCACCCCTCCACTTT CASSLGGQGNSPLHF
TRBJ2-5 - TRBD2 TRBV9 TGTGCCAGCAGCGGAGGACTAGCGGGCAAAGAGACCCAGTACTTC CASSGGLAGKETQYF
TRBJ1-4 - - TRBV7-9 TGTGCCAGCAGCCTTCCCCCGAATGAAAAACTGTTTTTT CASSLPPNEKLFF
TRBJ1-1 - - TRBV7-2 TGTGCCAGCAGCTTAGCGGGACGATTGAACACTGAAGCTTTCTTT CASSLAGRLNTEAFF
TRBJ1-6 - TRBD1 TRBV5-4 TGTGCCAGCAGCGCCGACAGGGGGACTTCACCCCTCCACTTT CASSADRGTSPLHF
TRBJ2-2 - TRBD2 TRBV7-2 TGTGCCAGCAGCTTGAGCGGGGGGTACGACACCGGGGAGCTGTTTTTT CASSLSGGYDTGELFF
TRBJ1-2 few - TRBV15 TGTGCCACCAGCAGAGAGGAAGGTGATGGCTACACCTTC CATSREEGDGYTF
TRBJ2-4 - TRBD2 TRBV7-9 TGTGCCAGCAGCCTATATCTAGCGGGGACCAAAAACATTCAGTACTTC CASSLYLAGTKNIQYF
TRBJ1-1 - TRBD1 TRBV20-1 TGCAGTGCCCAACGGACAGGTTGGACTGAAGCTTTCTTT CSAQRTGWTEAFF
TRBJ2-2 - TRBD2 TRBV5-1 TGCGCCAGCAGCGTGGCCGGGACTAAGGACACCGGGGAGCTGTTTTTT CASSVAGTKDTGELFF
TRBJ1-1 - TRBD1 TRBV20-1 TGCAGTGCGGTACAGGGGGCGAACACTGAAGCTTTCTTT CSAVQGANTEAFF